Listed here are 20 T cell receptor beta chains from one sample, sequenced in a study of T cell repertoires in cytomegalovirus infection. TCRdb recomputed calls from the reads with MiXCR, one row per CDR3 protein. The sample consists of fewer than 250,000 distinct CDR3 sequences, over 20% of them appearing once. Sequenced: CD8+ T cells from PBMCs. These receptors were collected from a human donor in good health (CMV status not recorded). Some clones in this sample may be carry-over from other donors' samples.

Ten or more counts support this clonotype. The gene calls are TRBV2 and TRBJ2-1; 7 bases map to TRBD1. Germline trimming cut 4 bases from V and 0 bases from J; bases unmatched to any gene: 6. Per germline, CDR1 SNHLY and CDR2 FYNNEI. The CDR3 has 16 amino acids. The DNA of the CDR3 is TGTGCCAGCAGTGGAGACAGGGAAAGCTCCTACAATGAGCAGTTCTTC. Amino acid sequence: CASSGDRESSYNEQFF.

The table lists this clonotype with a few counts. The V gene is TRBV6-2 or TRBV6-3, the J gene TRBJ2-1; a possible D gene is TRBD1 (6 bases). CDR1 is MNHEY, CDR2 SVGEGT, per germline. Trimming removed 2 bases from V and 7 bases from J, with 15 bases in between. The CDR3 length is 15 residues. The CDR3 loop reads CASSYTEARGNEQFF. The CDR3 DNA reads TGTGCCAGCAGTTACACGGAGGCCAGGGGAAATGAGCAGTTCTTC.

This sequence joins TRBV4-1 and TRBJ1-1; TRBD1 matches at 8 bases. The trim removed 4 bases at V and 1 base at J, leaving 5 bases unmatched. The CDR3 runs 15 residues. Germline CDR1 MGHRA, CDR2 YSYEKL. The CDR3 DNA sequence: TGCGCCAGCAGCCCCCGAGGACAGGGGAACACTGAAGCTTTCTTT. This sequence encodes CASSPRGQGNTEAFF.

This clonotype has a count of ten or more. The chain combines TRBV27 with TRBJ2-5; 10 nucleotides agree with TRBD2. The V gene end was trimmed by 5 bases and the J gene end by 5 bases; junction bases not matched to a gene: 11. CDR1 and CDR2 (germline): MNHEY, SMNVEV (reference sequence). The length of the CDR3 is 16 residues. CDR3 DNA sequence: TGTGCCAGCAGTCCCGATACTAGCGGGGCCCAGGAGACCCAGTACTTC. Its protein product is CASSPDTSGAQETQYF.

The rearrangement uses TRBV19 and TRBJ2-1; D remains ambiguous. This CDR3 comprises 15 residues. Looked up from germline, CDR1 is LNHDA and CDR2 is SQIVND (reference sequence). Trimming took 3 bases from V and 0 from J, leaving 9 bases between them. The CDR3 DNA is TGTGCCAGTAGTATTTGGGTAGTCTCCTACAATGAGCAGTTCTTC. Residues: CASSIWVVSYNEQFF.

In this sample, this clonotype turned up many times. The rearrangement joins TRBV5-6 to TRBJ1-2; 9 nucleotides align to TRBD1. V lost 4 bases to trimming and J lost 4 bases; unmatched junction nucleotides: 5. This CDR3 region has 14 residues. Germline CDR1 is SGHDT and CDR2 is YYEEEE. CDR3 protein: CASSNRGQIYGYTF. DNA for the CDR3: TGTGCCAGCAGCAACAGGGGGCAGATCTATGGCTACACCTTC.

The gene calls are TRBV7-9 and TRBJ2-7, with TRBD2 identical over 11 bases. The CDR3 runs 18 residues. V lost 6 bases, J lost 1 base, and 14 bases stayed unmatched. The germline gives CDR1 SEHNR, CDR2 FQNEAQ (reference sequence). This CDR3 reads CASSPNTLAGVHSYEQYF. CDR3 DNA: TGTGCCAGCAGTCCGAATACACTAGCGGGGGTCCATTCCTACGAGCAGTACTTC.

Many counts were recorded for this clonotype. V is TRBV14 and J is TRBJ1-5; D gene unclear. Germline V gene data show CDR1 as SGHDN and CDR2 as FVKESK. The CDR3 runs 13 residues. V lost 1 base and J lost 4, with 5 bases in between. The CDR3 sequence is CASSQGGNQPQHF. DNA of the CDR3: TGTGCCAGCAGCCAAGGAGGGAATCAGCCCCAGCATTTT.

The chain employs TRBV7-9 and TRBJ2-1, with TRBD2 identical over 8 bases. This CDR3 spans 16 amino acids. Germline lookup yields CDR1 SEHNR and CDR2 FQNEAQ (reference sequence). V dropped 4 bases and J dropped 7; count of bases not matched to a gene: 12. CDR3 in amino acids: CASSSEWRGAKNEQFF. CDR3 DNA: TGTGCCAGCAGCTCCGAGTGGCGGGGGGCAAAGAATGAGCAGTTCTTC.

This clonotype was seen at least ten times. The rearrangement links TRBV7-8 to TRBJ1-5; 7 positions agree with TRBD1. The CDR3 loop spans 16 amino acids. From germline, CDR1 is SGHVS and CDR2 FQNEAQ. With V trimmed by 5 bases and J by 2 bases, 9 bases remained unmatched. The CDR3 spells CASSPFGQVGNQPQHF. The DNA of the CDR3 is TGTGCCAGCAGCCCTTTCGGACAGGTCGGCAATCAGCCCCAGCATTTT.

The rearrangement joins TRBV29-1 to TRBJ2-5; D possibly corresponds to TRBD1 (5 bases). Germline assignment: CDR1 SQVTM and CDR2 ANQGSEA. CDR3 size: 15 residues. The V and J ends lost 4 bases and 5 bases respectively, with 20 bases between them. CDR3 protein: CSVARAQGPYETQYF. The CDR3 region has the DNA TGCAGCGTTGCAAGAGCCCAGGGTCCTTACGAGACCCAGTACTTC. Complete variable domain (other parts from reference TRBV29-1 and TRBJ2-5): SAVISQKPSRDICQRGTSLTIQCQVDSQVTMMFWYRQQPGQSLTLIATANQGSEATYESGFVIDKFPISRPNLTFSTLTVSNMSPEDSSIYLCSVARAQGPYETQYFGPGTRLLVL.

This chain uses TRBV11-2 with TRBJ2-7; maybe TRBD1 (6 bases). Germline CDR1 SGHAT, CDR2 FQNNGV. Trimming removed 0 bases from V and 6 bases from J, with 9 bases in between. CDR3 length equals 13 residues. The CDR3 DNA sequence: TGTGCCAGCAGCTTAGAAGGACAGACCGAGCAGTACTTC. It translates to CASSLEGQTEQYF.

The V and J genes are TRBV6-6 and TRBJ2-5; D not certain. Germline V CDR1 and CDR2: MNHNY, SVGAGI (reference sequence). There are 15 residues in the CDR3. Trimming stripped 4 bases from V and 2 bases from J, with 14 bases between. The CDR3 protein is CASSFPPSAQETQYF. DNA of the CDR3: TGTGCCAGCAGTTTCCCACCCTCCGCGCAAGAGACCCAGTACTTC.

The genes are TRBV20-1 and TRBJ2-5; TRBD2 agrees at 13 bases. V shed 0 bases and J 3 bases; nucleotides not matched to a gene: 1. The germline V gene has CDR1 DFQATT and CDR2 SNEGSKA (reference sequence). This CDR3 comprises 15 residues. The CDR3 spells CSARDGTSGEETQYF. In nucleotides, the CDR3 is TGCAGTGCTAGAGACGGGACTAGCGGGGAAGAGACCCAGTACTTC.

The CDR3 here is CSARDVGGVYYNEQFF. The CDR3 nucleotides read TGCAGTGCTAGAGATGTGGGGGGGGTCTACTACAATGAGCAGTTCTTC. The chain links TRBV20-1 to TRBJ2-1, with 7 bases lining up with TRBD2. This CDR3 comprises 16 residues. The germline CDR1 and CDR2 sequences are DFQATT and SNEGSKA (reference sequence). Trimming at V came to 0 bases and at J to 3 bases, leaving 8 bases not matched to a gene.

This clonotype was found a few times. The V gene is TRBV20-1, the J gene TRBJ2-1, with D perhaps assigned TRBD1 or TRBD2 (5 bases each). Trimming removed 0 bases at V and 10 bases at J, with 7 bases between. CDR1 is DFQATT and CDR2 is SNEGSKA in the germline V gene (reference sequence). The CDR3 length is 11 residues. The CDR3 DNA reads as TGCAGTGCTAGAGACTGGGGGGAGCAGTTCTTC. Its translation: CSARDWGEQFF.

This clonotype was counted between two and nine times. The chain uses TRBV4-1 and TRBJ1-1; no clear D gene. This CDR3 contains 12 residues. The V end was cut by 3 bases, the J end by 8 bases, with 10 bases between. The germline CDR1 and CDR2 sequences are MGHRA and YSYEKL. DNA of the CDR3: TGCGCCAGCAGCCACGGCACTCCGGAAGCTTTCTTT. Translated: CASSHGTPEAFF.

The CDR3 loop is CASSEAPGQGFLNEKLFF. CDR3 coding DNA: TGTGCCAGCAGTGAAGCTCCGGGACAGGGATTTCTTAATGAAAAACTGTTTTTT. This chain links TRBV2 with TRBJ1-4; 9 nucleotides align to TRBD1. Germline assignment: CDR1 SNHLY and CDR2 FYNNEI. CDR3 length: 18 amino acids. The trim removed 0 bases at V and 4 bases at J, leaving 9 bases unmatched.

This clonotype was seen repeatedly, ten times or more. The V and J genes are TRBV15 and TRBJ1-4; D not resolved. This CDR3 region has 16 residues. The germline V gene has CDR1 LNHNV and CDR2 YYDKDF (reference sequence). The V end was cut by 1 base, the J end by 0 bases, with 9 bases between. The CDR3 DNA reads TGTGCCACCAGCAGAGTTCCGGGCGCAACTAATGAAAAACTGTTTTTT. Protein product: CATSRVPGATNEKLFF.

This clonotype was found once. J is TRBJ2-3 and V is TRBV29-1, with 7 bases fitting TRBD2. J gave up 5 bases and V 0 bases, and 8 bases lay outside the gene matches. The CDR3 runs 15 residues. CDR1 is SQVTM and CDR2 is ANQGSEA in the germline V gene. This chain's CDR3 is CSVEDLKRGVDTQYF. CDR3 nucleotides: TGCAGCGTTGAAGATCTAAAGCGGGGAGTAGATACGCAGTATTTT.